This TCR beta chain is from a study of T-cell reconstitution after alpha-beta-depleted transplantation in children. The authors prepared the TCRbeta library with unique molecular identifiers. TCRdb re-analysed the PCR reads in MiXCR, keeping a single row per CDR3 protein. The repertoire holds more than 550,000 distinct CDR3 sequences, with over 9.5% as singletons. The CDR3 totals 14 residues. After removal of 3 bases from V and 2 bases from J, the junction contained 3 bases not matched to a gene. The clonotype was recovered from a human donor who donated a stem cell graft to a child with acute myeloid leukemia. The source was PBMCs from the stem cell graft donor, collected from the stem cell graft. V and J are TRBV12-3 or TRBV12-4 and TRBJ1-2; 7 nucleotides agree with TRBD1. The CDR3 loop reads CASSLSTGNYGYTF. The DNA of the CDR3 is TGTGCCAGCAGTTTGTCGACAGGGAACTATGGCTACACCTTC.